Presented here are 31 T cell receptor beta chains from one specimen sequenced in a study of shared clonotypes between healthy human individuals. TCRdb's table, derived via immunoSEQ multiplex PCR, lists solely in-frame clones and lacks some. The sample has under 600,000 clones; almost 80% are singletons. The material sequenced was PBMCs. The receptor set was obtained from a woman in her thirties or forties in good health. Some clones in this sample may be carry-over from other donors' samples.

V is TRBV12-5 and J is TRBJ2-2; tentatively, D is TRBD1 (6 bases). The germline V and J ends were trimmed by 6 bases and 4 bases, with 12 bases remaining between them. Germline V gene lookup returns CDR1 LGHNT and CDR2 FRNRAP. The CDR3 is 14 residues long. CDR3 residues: CASGPQGSTGELFF. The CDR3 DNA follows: TGTGCTAGTGGCCCCCAGGGGAGCACCGGGGAGCTGTTTTTT. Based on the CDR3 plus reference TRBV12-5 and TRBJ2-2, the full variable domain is DARVTQTPRHKVTEMGQEVTMRCQPILGHNTVFWYRQTMMQGLELLAYFRNRAPLDDSGMPKDRFSAEMPDATLATLKIQPSEPRDSAVYFCASGPQGSTGELFFGEGSRLTVL.

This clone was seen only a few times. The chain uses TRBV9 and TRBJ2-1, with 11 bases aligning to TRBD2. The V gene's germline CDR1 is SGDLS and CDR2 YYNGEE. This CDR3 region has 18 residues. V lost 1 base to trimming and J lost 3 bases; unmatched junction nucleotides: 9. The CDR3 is CASSVSPPGLAGYNEQFF. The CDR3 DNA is TGTGCCAGCAGCGTAAGCCCCCCCGGACTAGCGGGCTACAATGAGCAGTTCTTC. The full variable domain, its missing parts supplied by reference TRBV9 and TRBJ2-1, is DSGVTQTPKHLITATGQRVTLRCSPRSGDLSVYWYQQSLDQGLQFLIQYYNGEERAKGNILERFSAQQFPDLHSELNLSSLELGDSALYFCASSVSPPGLAGYNEQFFGPGTRLTVL.

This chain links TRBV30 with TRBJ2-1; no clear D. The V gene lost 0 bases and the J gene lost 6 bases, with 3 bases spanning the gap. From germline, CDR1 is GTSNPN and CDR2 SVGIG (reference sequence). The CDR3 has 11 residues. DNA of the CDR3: TGTGCCTGGAGTGTCCCCAATGAGCAGTTCTTC. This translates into CAWSVPNEQFF. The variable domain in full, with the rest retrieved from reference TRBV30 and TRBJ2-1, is SQTIHQWPATLVQPVGSPLSLECTVEGTSNPNLYWYRQAAGRGLQLLFYSVGIGQISSEVPQNLSASRPQDRQFILSSKKLLLSDSGFYLCAWSVPNEQFFGPGTRLTVL.

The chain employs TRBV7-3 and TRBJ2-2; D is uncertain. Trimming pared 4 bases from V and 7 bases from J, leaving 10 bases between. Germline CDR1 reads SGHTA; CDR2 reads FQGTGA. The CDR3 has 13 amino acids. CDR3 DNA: TGTGCCAGCAGCTCCGTCACGGGCGGGGAGCTGTTTTTT. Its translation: CASSSVTGGELFF.

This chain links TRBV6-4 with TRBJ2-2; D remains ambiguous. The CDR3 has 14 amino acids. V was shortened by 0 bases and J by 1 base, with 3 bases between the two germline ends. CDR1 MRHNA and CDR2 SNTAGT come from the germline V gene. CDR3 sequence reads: CASSDSENTGELFF. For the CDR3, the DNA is TGTGCCAGCAGTGACTCGGAGAACACCGGGGAGCTGTTTTTT.

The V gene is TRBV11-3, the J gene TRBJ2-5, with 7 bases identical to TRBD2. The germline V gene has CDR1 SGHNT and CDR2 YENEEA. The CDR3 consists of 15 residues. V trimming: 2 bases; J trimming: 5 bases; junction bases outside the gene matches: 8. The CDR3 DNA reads TGTGCCAGCAGCTTACTCGCGGGAGTGGGTGAGACCCAGTACTTC. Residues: CASSLLAGVGETQYF.

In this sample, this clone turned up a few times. The CDR3 region is CASSPRDRMRSEAFF. DNA of the CDR3: TGTGCCAGCAGTCCCCGGGACAGGATGAGGTCTGAAGCTTTCTTT. J is TRBJ1-1 and V is TRBV27, with 8 bases matching TRBD1. The CDR3 runs 15 residues. V shed 5 bases and J 6 bases; nucleotides not matched to a gene: 11. Germline CDR1 reads MNHEY; CDR2 reads SMNVEV (reference sequence).

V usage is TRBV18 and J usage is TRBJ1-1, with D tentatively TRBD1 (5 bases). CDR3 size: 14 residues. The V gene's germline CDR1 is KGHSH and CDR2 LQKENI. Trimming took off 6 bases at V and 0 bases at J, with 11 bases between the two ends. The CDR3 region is CASSRDGMNTEAFF. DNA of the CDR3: TGTGCCAGCTCCCGGGACGGTATGAACACTGAAGCTTTCTTT.

In DNA, the CDR3 is TGTGCCAGCAGTTCCCTACGGTCAGGGGGGAATAGAGAGACCCAGTACTTC. Its protein product is CASSSLRSGGNRETQYF. The chain joins TRBV28 to TRBJ2-5; TRBD1 might be the D (7 bases). Germline V gene data show CDR1 as MDHEN and CDR2 as SYDVKM. Trimming removed 4 bases from V and 4 bases from J, with 22 bases in between. CDR3 size: 17 residues.

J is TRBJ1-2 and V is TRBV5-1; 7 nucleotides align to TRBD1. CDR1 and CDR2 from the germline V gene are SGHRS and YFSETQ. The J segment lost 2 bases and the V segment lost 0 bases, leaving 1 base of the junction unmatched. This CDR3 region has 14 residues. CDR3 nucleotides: TGCGCCAGCAGCTTGGGCAGGGGGAACTATGGCTACACCTTC. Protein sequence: CASSLGRGNYGYTF.

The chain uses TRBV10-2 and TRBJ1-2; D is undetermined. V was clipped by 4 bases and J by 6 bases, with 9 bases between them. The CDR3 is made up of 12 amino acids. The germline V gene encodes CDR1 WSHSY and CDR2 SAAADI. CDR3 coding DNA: TGCGCCAGCAGTGGGATGGAGGATGGCTACACCTTC. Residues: CASSGMEDGYTF.

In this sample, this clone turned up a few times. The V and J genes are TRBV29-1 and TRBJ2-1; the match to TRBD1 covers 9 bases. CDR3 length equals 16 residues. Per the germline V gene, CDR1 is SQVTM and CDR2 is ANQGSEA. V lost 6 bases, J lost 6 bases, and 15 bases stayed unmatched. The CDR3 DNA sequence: TGCAGCGTAGATAACAGGGGGCGAACAGCGATCAATGAGCAGTTCTTC. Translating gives CSVDNRGRTAINEQFF.

The CDR3 DNA is TGTGCCAGCAGCTCCGCGGGGACACTTAATTCACCCCTCCACTTT. It is translated as CASSSAGTLNSPLHF. The V gene is TRBV7-9, the J gene TRBJ1-6; possibly TRBD1 for D (6 bases). Deletions cut 4 bases from V and 6 bases from J, with 13 bases between. The CDR3 consists of 15 residues. Germline values: CDR1 SEHNR, CDR2 FQNEAQ (reference sequence).

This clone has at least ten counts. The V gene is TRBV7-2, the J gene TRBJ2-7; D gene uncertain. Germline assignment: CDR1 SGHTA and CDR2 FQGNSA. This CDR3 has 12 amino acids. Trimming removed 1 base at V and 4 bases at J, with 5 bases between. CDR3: CASSLGDYEQYF. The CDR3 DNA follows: TGTGCCAGCAGCTTAGGGGATTACGAGCAGTACTTC.

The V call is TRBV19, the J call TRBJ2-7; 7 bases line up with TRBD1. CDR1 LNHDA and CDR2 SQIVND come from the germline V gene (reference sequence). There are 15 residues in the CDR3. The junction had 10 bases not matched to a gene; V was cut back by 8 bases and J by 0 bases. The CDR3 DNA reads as TGTGCCAGTCAAGGGCGACAGGGCGCCTCCTACGAGCAGTACTTC. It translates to CASQGRQGASYEQYF. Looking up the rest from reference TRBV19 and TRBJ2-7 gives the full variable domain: DGGITQSPKYLFRKEGQNVTLSCEQNLNHDAMYWYRQDPGQGLRLIYYSQIVNDFQKGDIAEGYSVSREKKESFPLTVTSAQKNPTAFYLCASQGRQGASYEQYFGPGTRLTVT.

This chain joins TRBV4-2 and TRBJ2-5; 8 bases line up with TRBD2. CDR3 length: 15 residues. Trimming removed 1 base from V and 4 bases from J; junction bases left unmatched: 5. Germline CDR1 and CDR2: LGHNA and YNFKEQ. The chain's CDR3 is CASSQVQRELETQYF. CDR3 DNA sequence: TGTGCCAGCAGCCAAGTCCAGCGGGAGTTAGAGACCCAGTACTTC.

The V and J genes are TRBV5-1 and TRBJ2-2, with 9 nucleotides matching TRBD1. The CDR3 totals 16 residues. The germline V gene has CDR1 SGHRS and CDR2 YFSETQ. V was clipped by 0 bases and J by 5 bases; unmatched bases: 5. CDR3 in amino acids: CASSLAGTGRTGELFF. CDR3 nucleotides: TGCGCCAGCAGCTTGGCCGGGACAGGGAGGACCGGGGAGCTGTTTTTT. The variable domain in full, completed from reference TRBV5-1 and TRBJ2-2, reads KAGVTQTPRYLIKTRGQQVTLSCSPISGHRSVSWYQQTPGQGLQFLFEYFSETQRNKGNFPGRFSGRQFSNSRSEMNVSTLELGDSALYLCASSLAGTGRTGELFFGEGSRLTVL.

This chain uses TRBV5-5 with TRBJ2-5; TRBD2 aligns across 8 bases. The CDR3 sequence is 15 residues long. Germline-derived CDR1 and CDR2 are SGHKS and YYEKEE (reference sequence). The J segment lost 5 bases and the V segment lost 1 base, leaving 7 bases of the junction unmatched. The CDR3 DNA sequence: TGTGCCAGCAGCTTGCGGGAGGGGACGTTGGAGACCCAGTACTTC. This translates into CASSLREGTLETQYF.

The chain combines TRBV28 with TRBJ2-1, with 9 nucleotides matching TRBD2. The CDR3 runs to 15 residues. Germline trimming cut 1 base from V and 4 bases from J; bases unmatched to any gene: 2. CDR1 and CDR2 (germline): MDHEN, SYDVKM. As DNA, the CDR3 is TGTGCCAGCAGTTTATCCGCGGGAGGGTACAATGAGCAGTTCTTC. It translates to CASSLSAGGYNEQFF.

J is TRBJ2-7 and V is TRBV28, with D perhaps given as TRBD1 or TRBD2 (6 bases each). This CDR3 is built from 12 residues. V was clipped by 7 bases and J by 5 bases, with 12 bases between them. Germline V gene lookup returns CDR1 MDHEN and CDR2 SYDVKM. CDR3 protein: CASTPGGHEQYF. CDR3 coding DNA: TGTGCCAGCACCCCCGGGGGCCACGAGCAGTACTTC. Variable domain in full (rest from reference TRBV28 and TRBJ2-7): DVKVTQSSRYLVKRTGEKVFLECVQDMDHENMFWYRQDPGLGLRLIYFSYDVKMKEKGDIPEGYSVSREKKERFSLILESASTNQTSMYLCASTPGGHEQYFGPGTRLTVT.

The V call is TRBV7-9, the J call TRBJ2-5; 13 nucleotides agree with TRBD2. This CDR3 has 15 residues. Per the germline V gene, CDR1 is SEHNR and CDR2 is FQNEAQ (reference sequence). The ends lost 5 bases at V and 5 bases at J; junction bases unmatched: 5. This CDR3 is CASSPPTSGRETQYF. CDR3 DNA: TGTGCCAGCAGCCCACCGACTAGCGGGAGGGAGACCCAGTACTTC.

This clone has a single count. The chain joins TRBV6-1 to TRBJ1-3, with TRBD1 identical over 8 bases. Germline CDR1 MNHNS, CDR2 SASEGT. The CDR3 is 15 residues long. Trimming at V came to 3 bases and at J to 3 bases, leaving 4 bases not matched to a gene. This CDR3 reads CASSDHRGFGNTIYF. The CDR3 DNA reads TGTGCCAGCAGTGATCACAGGGGGTTTGGAAACACCATATATTTT.

The CDR3 sequence: CASSIMWNSGANVLTF. In nucleotides, the CDR3 is TGTGCCAGTAGTATAATGTGGAACTCTGGGGCCAACGTCCTGACTTTC. The genes are TRBV19 and TRBJ2-6; no definite D call. CDR1 and CDR2 from the germline V gene are LNHDA and SQIVND (reference sequence). CDR3 length: 16 amino acids. V was trimmed by 2 bases and J by 0 bases, leaving 8 bases between them.

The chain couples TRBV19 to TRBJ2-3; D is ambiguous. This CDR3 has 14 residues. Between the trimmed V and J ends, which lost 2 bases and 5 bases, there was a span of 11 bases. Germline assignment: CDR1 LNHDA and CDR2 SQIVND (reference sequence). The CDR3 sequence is CASSIPLSRDTQYF. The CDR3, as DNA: TGTGCCAGTAGTATACCCTTATCTAGAGATACGCAGTATTTT.

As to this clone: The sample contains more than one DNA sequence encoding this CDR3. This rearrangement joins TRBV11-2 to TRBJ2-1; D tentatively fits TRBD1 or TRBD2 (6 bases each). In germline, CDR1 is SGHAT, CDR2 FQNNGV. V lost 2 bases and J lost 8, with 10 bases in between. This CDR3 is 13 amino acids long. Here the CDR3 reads CASSLSRGHEQFF. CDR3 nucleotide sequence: TGTGCCAGCAGCTTATCCCGGGGGCATGAGCAGTTCTTC. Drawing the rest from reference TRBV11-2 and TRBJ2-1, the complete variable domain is EAGVAQSPRYKIIEKRQSVAFWCNPISGHATLYWYQQILGQGPKLLIQFQNNGVVDDSQLPKDRFSAERLKGVDSTLKIQPAKLEDSAVYLCASSLSRGHEQFFGPGTRLTVL.

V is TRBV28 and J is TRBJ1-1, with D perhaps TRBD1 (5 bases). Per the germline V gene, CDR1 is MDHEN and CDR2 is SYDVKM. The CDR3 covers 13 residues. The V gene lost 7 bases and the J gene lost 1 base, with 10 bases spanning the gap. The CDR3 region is CASIPGENTEAFF. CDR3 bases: TGTGCCAGCATCCCGGGGGAGAACACTGAAGCTTTCTTT.

In DNA, the CDR3 is TGTGCCAGCAGTTTTCGTGACGGAGGAGAAGCTTTCTTT. Residues: CASSFRDGGEAFF. V and J are TRBV6-5 and TRBJ1-1; D gene uncertain. There are 13 residues in the CDR3. The germline V gene has CDR1 MNHEY and CDR2 SVGAGI. V lost 4 bases and J lost 8, with 14 bases in between.

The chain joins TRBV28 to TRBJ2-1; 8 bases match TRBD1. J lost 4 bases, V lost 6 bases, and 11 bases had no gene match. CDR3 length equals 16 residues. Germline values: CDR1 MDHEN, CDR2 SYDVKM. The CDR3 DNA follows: TGTGCCAGCAGACCCTTACCGGGACAGGAATACAATGAGCAGTTCTTC. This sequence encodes CASRPLPGQEYNEQFF.

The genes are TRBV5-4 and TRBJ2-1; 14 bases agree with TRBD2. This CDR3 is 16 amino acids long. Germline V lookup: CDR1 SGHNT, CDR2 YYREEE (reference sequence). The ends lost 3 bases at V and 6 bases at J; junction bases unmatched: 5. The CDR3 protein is CASSSGTSGRGNEQFF. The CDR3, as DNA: TGTGCCAGCAGCTCCGGGACTAGCGGGAGAGGCAATGAGCAGTTCTTC.

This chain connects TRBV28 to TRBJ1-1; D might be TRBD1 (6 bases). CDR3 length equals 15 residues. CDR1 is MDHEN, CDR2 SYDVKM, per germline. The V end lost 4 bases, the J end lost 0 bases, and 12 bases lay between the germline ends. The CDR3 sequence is CASSSNRVMNTEAFF. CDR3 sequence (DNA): TGTGCCAGCAGTTCGAACAGGGTTATGAACACTGAAGCTTTCTTT.

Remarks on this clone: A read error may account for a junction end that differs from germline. CDR3 sequence: CASSFTAQANFIF. CDR3 bases: TGTGCCAGCAGTTTTACCGCCCAGGCCAACTTTATCTTT. The genes are TRBV28 and TRBJ1-1, with no clear D. Germline V gene sequence: CDR1 MDHEN, CDR2 SYDVKM. This CDR3 spans 13 amino acids.